The rows below give T cell receptor beta chains drawn from one sample of a study of lymphopenia after photon versus proton radiotherapy. This table comes from immunoSEQ multiplex PCR, and its TCRdb copy is limited to in-frame clones, with some not included. The repertoire has approximately 150,000 clones, more than 85% of them found once; the top ten carry approximately 4.6%. The sample here was peripheral blood, taken from a patient treated with photon-based radiotherapy. These receptors came from a man aged 45-65 years with gastric cancer. CDR3s include the opening cysteine and the closing phenylalanine or tryptophan. The D gene is left open where the match is weak. Size values are once, few and many counts, or a class for expanded clones, and some rows have none.

v_call	j_call	d_call	clone_size	cdr3_nt	cdr3_aa
TRBV28	TRBJ1-3	-	once	TGTGCCAGCGGGCCTGCGGACAGCTCTGGAAACACCATATATTTT	CASGPADSSGNTIYF
TRBV15	TRBJ1-2	TRBD1	-	TGTGCCACCAGCAGTCCCGGGACAGGAGCTAACTATGGCTACACCTTC	CATSSPGTGANYGYTF
TRBV4-2	TRBJ1-3	-	-	TGTGCCAGCAGCATCACGCGGGACTCTGGAAACACCATATATTTT	CASSITRDSGNTIYF
TRBV11-2	TRBJ2-1	-	-	TGTGCCAGCAGCTCCACCGGGGGCTCCTACAATGAGCAGTTCTTC	CASSSTGGSYNEQFF
TRBV25-1	TRBJ1-4	-	-	TGTGCCAGCAGTGAATGGGGGCCGATGGATGAAAAACTGTTTTTT	CASSEWGPMDEKLFF
TRBV7-2	TRBJ2-2	-	-	TGTGCCAGCAGCCCAACTACGATCGTAGGGGAGCTGTTTTTT	CASSPTTIVGELFF
TRBV27	TRBJ2-1	-	-	TGTGCCAGCAGCCCACCGGGGTACAATGAGCAGTTCTTC	CASSPPGYNEQFF
TRBV5-1	TRBJ1-1	TRBD1	-	TGCGCCAGCAGTGATAACAGGGGAAGAGAAGCTTTCTTT	CASSDNRGREAFF
TRBV7-9	TRBJ1-2	TRBD1	-	TGTGCCAGCAGCCGAGGGGGCGAAAACTATGGCTACACCTTC	CASSRGGENYGYTF
TRBV6-1	TRBJ2-7	TRBD1	few	TGTGCCAGCAGTACCTCAGGGGGAGACTCCTACGAGCAGTACTTC	CASSTSGGDSYEQYF
TRBV5-6	TRBJ2-1	-	-	TGTGCCAGCAGCCGTATCTTTTCTGACGGCAGCTCCTACAATGAGCAGTTCTTC	CASSRIFSDGSSYNEQFF
TRBV11-2	TRBJ1-1	-	-	TGTGCCAGCAGCTTAGCCCAGGGCATCCCTGAAGCTTTCTTT	CASSLAQGIPEAFF
TRBV5-5	TRBJ2-4	TRBD1	-	TGTGCCAGCAGCTTACAGGGGGATTATAACATTCAGTACTTC	CASSLQGDYNIQYF
TRBV7-9	TRBJ1-2	-	-	TGTGCCAGCAGCTTAGCGGAGGACTATGGCTACACCTTC	CASSLAEDYGYTF
TRBV7-2	TRBJ2-3	-	-	TGTGCCAGCAGCCTCCGGGACTCGTCCACAGATACGCAGTATTTT	CASSLRDSSTDTQYF